One TCR beta chain is described in this entry. Time point described: after neoadjuvant nivolumab, at surgical resection. Patients had HPV-negative, locally advanced oral cavity squamous cell carcinoma. Sequencing was performed with immunoSEQ multiplex PCR; in TCRdb, only in-frame clones are kept and a portion is missing. Of about 10,000 clones listed, 63% are singletons. The CDR3 has 15 residues. V trimming: 4 bases; J trimming: 10 bases; junction bases outside the gene matches: 6. Germline loops: CDR1 SNHLY, CDR2 FYNNEI. The data derive from a study of neoadjuvant anti-PD-1 for oral cavity cancer. Sample: tumor tissue, taken after nivolumab (anti-PD-1) treatment. This clonotype originated in a person aged 35 to 85 with oral cavity squamous cell carcinoma. The chain uses TRBV2 and TRBJ2-1, with 14 bases identical to TRBD2. This CDR3 reads CASSVTSGGAGEQFF. For the CDR3, the DNA is TGTGCCAGCAGTGTGACTAGCGGGGGGGCAGGAGAGCAGTTCTTC.